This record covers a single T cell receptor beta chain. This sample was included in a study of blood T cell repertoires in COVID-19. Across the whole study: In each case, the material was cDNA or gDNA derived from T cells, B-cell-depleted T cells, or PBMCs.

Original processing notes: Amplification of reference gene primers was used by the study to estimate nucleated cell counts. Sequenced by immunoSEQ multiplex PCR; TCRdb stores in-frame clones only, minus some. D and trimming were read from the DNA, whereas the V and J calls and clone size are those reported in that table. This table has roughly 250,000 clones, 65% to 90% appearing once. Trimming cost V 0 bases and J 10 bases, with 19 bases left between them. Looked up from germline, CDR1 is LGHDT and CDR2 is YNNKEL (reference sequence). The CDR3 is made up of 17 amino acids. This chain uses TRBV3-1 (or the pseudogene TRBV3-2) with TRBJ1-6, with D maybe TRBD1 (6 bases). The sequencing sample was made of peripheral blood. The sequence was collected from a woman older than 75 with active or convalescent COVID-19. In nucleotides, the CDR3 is TGTGCCAGCAGCCAAGATGCGGGGGCGCATGTGGTGTCACCCCTCCACTTT. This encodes CASSQDAGAHVVSPLHF.